Below, 27 T cell receptor beta chains from the same sample are listed, as sequenced in a study of T cell responses to AZD1222 COVID-19 vaccine. Assay: immunoSEQ multiplex PCR; the TCRdb copy retains only in-frame clones and omits some. Of approximately 110,000 clones in the sample, 88% were seen once. The starting material was peripheral blood, obtained 28 days after the second AZD1222 dose. Receptors originate from an adult who received the AZD1222 COVID-19 vaccine.

The V gene is TRBV7-2, the J gene TRBJ1-4; a weak D match, TRBD1 (6 bases). Germline lookup yields CDR1 SGHTA and CDR2 FQGNSA. Between the trimmed V and J ends, which lost 3 bases and 8 bases, there was a span of 10 bases. This CDR3 contains 13 residues. The CDR3 DNA sequence: TGTGCCAGCAGCTTTCACAGGGAGGAAAAACTGTTTTTT. Translating gives CASSFHREEKLFF.

This sequence joins TRBV27 and TRBJ2-1, with 8 nucleotides matching TRBD2. This CDR3 is 14 amino acids long. J gave up 8 bases and V 3 bases, and 6 bases lay outside the gene matches. Germline CDR1 reads MNHEY; CDR2 reads SMNVEV (reference sequence). CDR3 nucleotide sequence: TGTGCCAGCAGTTTCCGGGGGGGCCGGGATGAGCAGTTCTTC. Translation gives CASSFRGGRDEQFF.

This clone was found once. The V gene is TRBV7-2, the J gene TRBJ2-7; 8 bases line up with TRBD1. With V trimmed by 7 bases and J by 2 bases, 4 bases remained unmatched. The CDR3 consists of 13 residues. Germline V gene sequence: CDR1 SGHTA, CDR2 FQGNSA. The CDR3 is CASTGTGTYEQYF. In nucleotides, the CDR3 is TGTGCCAGCACAGGGACAGGCACCTACGAGCAGTACTTC.

This clone was picked up one time. CDR3 region: CASSPSGVIGDTQYF. The CDR3 nucleotides are TGTGCCAGCAGCCCTAGCGGGGTAATAGGAGATACGCAGTATTTT. This chain links TRBV6-2 or TRBV6-3 with TRBJ2-3; TRBD2 matches at 9 bases. Per the germline V gene, CDR1 is MNHEY and CDR2 is SVGEGT. V shed 6 bases and J 5 bases; nucleotides not matched to a gene: 9. The CDR3 is made up of 15 amino acids.

The genes are TRBV2 and TRBJ1-3; 7 bases match TRBD1. V trimming: 4 bases; J trimming: 0 bases; junction bases outside the gene matches: 0. Germline CDR1 and CDR2: SNHLY and FYNNEI. This CDR3 has 14 residues. CDR3 region: CASSAGGSGNTIYF. The CDR3 bases are TGTGCCAGCAGTGCAGGGGGCTCTGGAAACACCATATATTTT.

This sequence joins TRBV5-1 and TRBJ2-7; 9 bases are a match to TRBD1. CDR1 SGHRS and CDR2 YFSETQ come from the germline V gene. Germline trimming cut 3 bases from V and 1 base from J; bases unmatched to any gene: 2. The CDR3 consists of 14 residues. The DNA of the CDR3 is TGCGCCAGCAGCTCGGACAGGGGTTCCTACGAGCAGTACTTC. Its protein product is CASSSDRGSYEQYF.

The chain recombines TRBV5-6 with TRBJ2-5; 9 nucleotides agree with TRBD2. From germline, CDR1 is SGHDT and CDR2 YYEEEE. V was clipped by 3 bases and J by 2 bases; unmatched bases: 11. CDR3 length: 17 residues. The CDR3 DNA reads TGTGCCAGCAGCTGGGGGGGACTAGCCGTCATTCAAGAGACCCAGTACTTC. It encodes CASSWGGLAVIQETQYF.

Only one count was recorded for this clone. The sample carries other DNA sequences with the same CDR3. The chain links TRBV29-1 to TRBJ1-1, with D unresolved. From germline, CDR1 is SQVTM and CDR2 ANQGSEA. The V and J ends lost 4 bases and 0 bases respectively, with 9 bases between them. The CDR3 is 13 residues long. Here the CDR3 DNA reads TGCAGCGTTGCCGGCAGGTTGAACACTGAAGCTTTCTTT. It yields the protein CSVAGRLNTEAFF.

The CDR3 here is CASSELQGASPAFF. As DNA, the CDR3 is TGCGCCAGCAGTGAGCTTCAGGGGGCCTCTCCAGCTTTCTTT. V and J are TRBV10-2 and TRBJ1-1; 8 bases match TRBD1. The length of the CDR3 is 14 residues. The ends lost 2 bases at V and 10 bases at J; junction bases unmatched: 9. In germline, CDR1 is WSHSY, CDR2 SAAADI.

CDR3 residues: CASSEALGGLNSPLHF. The CDR3, as DNA: TGTGCCAGCAGTGAAGCGCTCGGGGGCCTAAATTCACCCCTCCACTTT. The chain has TRBV6-1 and TRBJ1-6, with a possible D match to TRBD1 (6 bases). V was pared by 0 bases and J by 7 bases, with 13 bases between. The CDR3 is 16 amino acids. CDR1 is MNHNS and CDR2 is SASEGT in the germline V gene.

The table lists this clone with a count of one. J is TRBJ2-1 and V is TRBV4-1, with 9 bases lining up with TRBD2. The length of the CDR3 is 14 residues. The ends lost 4 bases at V and 9 bases at J; junction bases unmatched: 7. CDR1 is MGHRA and CDR2 is YSYEKL in the germline V gene. For the CDR3, the DNA is TGCGCCAGCAGCCCGGCCCGACTAGCGGTTGAGCAGTTCTTC. This sequence encodes CASSPARLAVEQFF.

The chain links TRBV6-5 to TRBJ1-5; D is possibly TRBD1 (6 bases). V lost 0 bases, J lost 6 bases, and 12 bases lay in between. CDR1 is MNHEY, CDR2 SVGAGI, per germline. This CDR3 is 15 amino acids long. The chain's CDR3 is CASSYSWRGSQPQHF. CDR3 in DNA: TGTGCCAGCAGTTACTCGTGGAGGGGGTCTCAGCCCCAGCATTTT.

This chain links TRBV28 with TRBJ2-1; possible D gene TRBD2, 6 bases. The CDR3 is 16 amino acids. V was trimmed by 8 bases and J by 4 bases, leaving 21 bases between them. Germline CDR1 MDHEN, CDR2 SYDVKM. The CDR3 reads CASADLPSERYNEQFF. The CDR3 DNA is TGTGCCAGCGCCGACCTCCCTAGCGAGCGGTACAATGAGCAGTTCTTC.

V is TRBV9 and J is TRBJ2-1; D might be TRBD1 (6 bases). The CDR3 spans 14 residues. V was clipped by 4 bases and J by 7 bases, with 15 bases between them. Per the germline V gene, CDR1 is SGDLS and CDR2 is YYNGEE. CDR3 in amino acids: CASSPRNRGNEQFF. CDR3 in DNA: TGTGCCAGCAGCCCCCGTAATAGGGGGAATGAGCAGTTCTTC. The variable domain in full, completed from reference TRBV9 and TRBJ2-1, reads DSGVTQTPKHLITATGQRVTLRCSPRSGDLSVYWYQQSLDQGLQFLIQYYNGEERAKGNILERFSAQQFPDLHSELNLSSLELGDSALYFCASSPRNRGNEQFFGPGTRLTVL.

J is TRBJ2-3 and V is TRBV7-2; 15 nucleotides align to TRBD2. The CDR3 has 16 amino acids. In germline, CDR1 is SGHTA, CDR2 FQGNSA. After removal of 5 bases from V and 6 bases from J, the junction contained 6 bases not matched to a gene. The CDR3 loop is CASSRTSGGARDTQYF. The CDR3 region has the DNA TGTGCCAGCAGCCGGACTAGCGGGGGGGCCAGGGATACGCAGTATTTT.

This chain uses TRBV15 with TRBJ1-1, with a tentative D call TRBD1 (6 bases). V lost 3 bases, J lost 0 bases, and 11 bases lay in between. Germline V CDR1 and CDR2: LNHNV, YYDKDF (reference sequence). The CDR3 is 15 amino acids. The CDR3 nucleotides are TGTGCCACCAGCAGCGGACAGCCTCTGAACACTGAAGCTTTCTTT. Translated, it gives CATSSGQPLNTEAFF.

This clone was counted only a few times. The V and J genes are TRBV10-1 and TRBJ1-4; D might be TRBD1 (5 bases). The CDR3 runs 18 residues. Looked up from germline, CDR1 is WNHNN and CDR2 is SYGVQD (reference sequence). Trimming left V 2 bases short and J 7 bases short, with 23 bases between. The CDR3 coding sequence is TGCGCCAGCAGTGAGCCCGGGGGGGGTCTCACCTTGGGTGAAAAACTGTTTTTT. It specifies CASSEPGGGLTLGEKLFF.

This chain connects TRBV4-1 to TRBJ2-3, with D maybe TRBD2 (6 bases). The CDR3 extends over 16 amino acids. The germline V and J ends were trimmed by 0 bases and 1 base, with 11 bases remaining between them. Germline V gives CDR1 MGHRA, CDR2 YSYEKL. The CDR3 sequence is CASSQDRQRGTDTQYF. In DNA form, the CDR3 reads TGCGCCAGCAGCCAAGATAGGCAGCGGGGCACAGATACGCAGTATTTT.

The chain employs TRBV18 and TRBJ1-2; the D is unclear. V lost 2 bases to trimming and J lost 1 base, with 14 bases between them. Germline CDR1 reads KGHSH; CDR2 reads LQKENI. The CDR3 runs 16 residues. The CDR3 DNA reads as TGTGCCAGCTCACCAGATGGGATAAGAGATAACTATGGCTACACCTTC. Translating gives CASSPDGIRDNYGYTF.

The chain combines TRBV10-3 with TRBJ2-5; a weak D match, TRBD2 (5 bases). The CDR3 is 14 amino acids. The germline V and J ends were trimmed by 6 bases and 5 bases, with 16 bases remaining between them. The germline V gene encodes CDR1 ENHRY and CDR2 SYGVKD. CDR3 in amino acids: CAISRGELGETQYF. As DNA, the CDR3 is TGTGCCATCAGCCGTGGGGAGCTAGGGGAGACCCAGTACTTC.

The V gene is TRBV18, the J gene TRBJ2-2; tentatively, D is TRBD1 (5 bases). Between the trimmed V and J ends, which lost 4 bases and 4 bases, there was a span of 13 bases. CDR3 length equals 15 residues. Per the germline V gene, CDR1 is KGHSH and CDR2 is LQKENI. The CDR3 region has the DNA TGTGCCAGCTCACTCCAGGGTCCTCCCACCGGGGAGCTGTTTTTT. It is translated as CASSLQGPPTGELFF.

The chain carries TRBV7-9 and TRBJ1-4, with D uncertain. In germline, CDR1 is SEHNR, CDR2 FQNEAQ (reference sequence). The CDR3 runs 15 residues. Trimming left V 4 bases short and J 3 bases short, with 12 bases between. CDR3 DNA: TGTGCCAGCAGCTCAAAGGCCGGGCCTAATGAAAAACTGTTTTTT. This translates into CASSSKAGPNEKLFF.

CDR3 sequence: CASSFNYGYTF. As DNA, the CDR3 is TGTGCCAGCAGCTTTAACTATGGCTACACCTTC. The chain uses TRBV9 and TRBJ1-2; the D is unclear. Trimming shortened V by 4 bases and J by 1 base, and 2 bases separated the two germline ends. This CDR3 has 11 amino acids. Germline CDR1 is SGDLS and CDR2 is YYNGEE.

This clone occurred a few times. This sequence joins TRBV13 and TRBJ2-7; D is undetermined. Deletions cut 3 bases from V and 1 base from J, with 7 bases between. The CDR3 runs to 13 residues. Per the germline V gene, CDR1 is PRHDT and CDR2 is FYEKMQ (reference sequence). Written as DNA, the CDR3 is TGTGCCAGCAGCTTCTTAGGGTCCTACGAGCAGTACTTC. As protein: CASSFLGSYEQYF.

The rearrangement uses TRBV6-4 and TRBJ2-3; 8 nucleotides agree with TRBD2. This CDR3 is 15 amino acids long. CDR1 is MRHNA and CDR2 is SNTAGT in the germline V gene. J was trimmed by 2 bases and V by 6 bases; bases with no gene match: 7. The CDR3 here is CASSPGGAYTDTQYF. CDR3 bases: TGTGCCAGCAGCCCGGGGGGGGCCTACACAGATACGCAGTATTTT.

The chain has TRBV5-1 and TRBJ2-2; D is perhaps TRBD2 (5 bases). The germline V and J ends were trimmed by 4 bases and 0 bases, with 10 bases remaining between them. CDR1 and CDR2 (germline): SGHRS, YFSETQ. The CDR3 length is 15 residues. The CDR3 DNA sequence: TGCGCCAGCAGCGCTTCGACTACGAACACCGGGGAGCTGTTTTTT. Its protein is CASSASTTNTGELFF.

The sample holds one count of this clone. V is TRBV7-9 and J is TRBJ2-3; D might be TRBD1 (6 bases). CDR3 length: 16 amino acids. Looked up from germline, CDR1 is SEHNR and CDR2 is FQNEAQ (reference sequence). V was trimmed by 1 base and J by 1 base, leaving 12 bases between them. The CDR3 spells CASSLGGGGGTDTQYF. CDR3 bases: TGTGCCAGCAGCTTAGGAGGGGGTGGAGGCACAGATACGCAGTATTTT.